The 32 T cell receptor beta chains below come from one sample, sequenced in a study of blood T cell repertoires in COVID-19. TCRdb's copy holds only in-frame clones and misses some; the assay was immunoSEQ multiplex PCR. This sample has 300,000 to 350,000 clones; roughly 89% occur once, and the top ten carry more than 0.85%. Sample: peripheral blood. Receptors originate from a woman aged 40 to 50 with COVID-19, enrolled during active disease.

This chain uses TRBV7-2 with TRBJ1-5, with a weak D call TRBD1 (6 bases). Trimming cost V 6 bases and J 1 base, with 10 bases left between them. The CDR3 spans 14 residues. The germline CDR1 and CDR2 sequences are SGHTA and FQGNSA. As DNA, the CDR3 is TGTGCCAGCAGGCAGGGGACGAGCAATCAGCCCCAGCATTTT. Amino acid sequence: CASRQGTSNQPQHF.

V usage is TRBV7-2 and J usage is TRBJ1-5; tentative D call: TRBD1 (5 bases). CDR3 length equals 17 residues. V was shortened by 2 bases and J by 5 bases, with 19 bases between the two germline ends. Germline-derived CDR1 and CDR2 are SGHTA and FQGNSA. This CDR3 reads CASSLRDSSIRYQPQHF. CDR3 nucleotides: TGTGCCAGCAGCTTACGCGACAGCTCAATCCGCTATCAGCCCCAGCATTTT.

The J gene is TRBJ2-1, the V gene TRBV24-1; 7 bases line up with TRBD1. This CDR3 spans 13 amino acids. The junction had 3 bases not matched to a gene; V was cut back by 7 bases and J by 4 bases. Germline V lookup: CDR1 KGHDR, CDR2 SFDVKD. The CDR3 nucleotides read TGTGCCACCAGCCCACAGGGGTACAATGAGCAGTTCTTC. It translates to CATSPQGYNEQFF.

The CDR3 protein is CASSHVQMSSYEQYF. The CDR3 nucleotides read TGTGCCAGCAGCCACGTCCAGATGTCCTCCTACGAGCAGTACTTC. V and J are TRBV3-1 (or the pseudogene TRBV3-2) and TRBJ2-7; D is undetermined. The CDR3 contains 15 residues. Trimming shortened V by 3 bases and J by 0 bases, and 12 bases separated the two germline ends. Germline CDR1 is LGHDT and CDR2 is YNNKEL (reference sequence).

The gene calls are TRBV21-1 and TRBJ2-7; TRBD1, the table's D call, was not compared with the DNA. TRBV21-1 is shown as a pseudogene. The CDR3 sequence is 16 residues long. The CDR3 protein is CASSKVRQGERNEQYF. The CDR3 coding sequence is TGTGCCAGCAGCAAAGTGAGACAGGGGGAAAGGAACGAGCAGTACTTC.

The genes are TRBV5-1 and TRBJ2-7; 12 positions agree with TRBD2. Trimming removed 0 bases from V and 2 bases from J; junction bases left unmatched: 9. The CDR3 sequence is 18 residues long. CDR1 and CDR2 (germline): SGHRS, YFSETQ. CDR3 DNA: TGCGCCAGCAGCTTGGGACTAGCGGGAGTCTCTACTCCCTACGAGCAGTACTTC. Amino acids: CASSLGLAGVSTPYEQYF. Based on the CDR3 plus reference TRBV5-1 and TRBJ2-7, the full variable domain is KAGVTQTPRYLIKTRGQQVTLSCSPISGHRSVSWYQQTPGQGLQFLFEYFSETQRNKGNFPGRFSGRQFSNSRSEMNVSTLELGDSALYLCASSLGLAGVSTPYEQYFGPGTRLTVT.

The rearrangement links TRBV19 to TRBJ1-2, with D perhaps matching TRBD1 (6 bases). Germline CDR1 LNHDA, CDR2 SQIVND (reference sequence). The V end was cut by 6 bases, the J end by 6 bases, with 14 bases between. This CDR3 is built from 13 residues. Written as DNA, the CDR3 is TGTGCCAGTAGGGACGGACAGTTGGATGGCTACACCTTC. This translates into CASRDGQLDGYTF.

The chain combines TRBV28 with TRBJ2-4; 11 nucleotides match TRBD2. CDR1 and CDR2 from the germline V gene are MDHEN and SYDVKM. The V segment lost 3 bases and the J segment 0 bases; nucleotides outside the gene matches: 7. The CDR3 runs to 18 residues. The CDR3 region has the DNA TGTGCCAGCAGTTTGCTAGCGGGGGGCGGACTAGCCAAAAACATTCAGTACTTC. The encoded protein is CASSLLAGGGLAKNIQYF. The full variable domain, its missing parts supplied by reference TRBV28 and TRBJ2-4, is DVKVTQSSRYLVKRTGEKVFLECVQDMDHENMFWYRQDPGLGLRLIYFSYDVKMKEKGDIPEGYSVSREKKERFSLILESASTNQTSMYLCASSLLAGGGLAKNIQYFGAGTRLSVL.

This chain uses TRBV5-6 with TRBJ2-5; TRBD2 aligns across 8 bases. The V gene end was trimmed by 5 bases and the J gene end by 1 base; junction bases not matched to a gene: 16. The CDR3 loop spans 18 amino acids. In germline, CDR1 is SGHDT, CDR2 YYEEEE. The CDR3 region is CASSRLKGSSGPQETQYF. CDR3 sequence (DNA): TGTGCCAGCAGTCGACTGAAGGGGTCTAGCGGGCCCCAAGAGACCCAGTACTTC.

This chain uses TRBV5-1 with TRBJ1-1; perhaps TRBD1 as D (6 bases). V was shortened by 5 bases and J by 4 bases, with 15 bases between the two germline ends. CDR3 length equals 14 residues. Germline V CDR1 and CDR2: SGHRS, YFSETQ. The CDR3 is CASSHKGEGTEAFF. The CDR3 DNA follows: TGCGCCAGCAGTCACAAGGGGGAGGGCACTGAAGCTTTCTTT.

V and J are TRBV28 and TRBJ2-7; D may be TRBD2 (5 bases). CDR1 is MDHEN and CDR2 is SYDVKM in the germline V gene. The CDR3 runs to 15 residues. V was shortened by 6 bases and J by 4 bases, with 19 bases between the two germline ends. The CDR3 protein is CASSQNPMRAYEQYF. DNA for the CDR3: TGTGCCAGCAGCCAAAACCCCATGCGGGCGTACGAGCAGTACTTC.

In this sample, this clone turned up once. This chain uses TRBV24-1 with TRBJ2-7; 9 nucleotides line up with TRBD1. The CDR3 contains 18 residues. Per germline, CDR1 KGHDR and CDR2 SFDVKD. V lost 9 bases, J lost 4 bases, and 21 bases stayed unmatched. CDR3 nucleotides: TGTGCCACCGAGAGGGGACAGGGTCCTTTCATCGGGGAATACGAGCAGTACTTC. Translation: CATERGQGPFIGEYEQYF.

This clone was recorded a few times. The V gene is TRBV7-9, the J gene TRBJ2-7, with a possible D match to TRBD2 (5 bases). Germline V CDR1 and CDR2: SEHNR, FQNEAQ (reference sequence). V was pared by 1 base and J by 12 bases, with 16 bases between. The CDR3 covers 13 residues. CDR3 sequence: CASSLEVEEERYF. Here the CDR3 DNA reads TGTGCCAGCAGCTTAGAGGTAGAGGAGGAAAGGTACTTC.

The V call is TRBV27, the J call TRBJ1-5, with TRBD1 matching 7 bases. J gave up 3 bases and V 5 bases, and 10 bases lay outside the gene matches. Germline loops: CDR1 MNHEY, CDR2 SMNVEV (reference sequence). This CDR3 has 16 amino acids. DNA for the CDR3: TGTGCCAGCAGTGCCCTTTGGGACAGTATCAATCAGCCCCAGCATTTT. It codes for CASSALWDSINQPQHF.

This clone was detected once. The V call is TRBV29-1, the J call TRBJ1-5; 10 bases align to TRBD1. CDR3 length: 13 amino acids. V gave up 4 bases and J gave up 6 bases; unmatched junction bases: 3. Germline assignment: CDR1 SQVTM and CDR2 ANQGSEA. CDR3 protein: CSVGQGAGQPQHF. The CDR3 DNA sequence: TGCAGCGTTGGACAGGGGGCCGGTCAGCCCCAGCATTTT.

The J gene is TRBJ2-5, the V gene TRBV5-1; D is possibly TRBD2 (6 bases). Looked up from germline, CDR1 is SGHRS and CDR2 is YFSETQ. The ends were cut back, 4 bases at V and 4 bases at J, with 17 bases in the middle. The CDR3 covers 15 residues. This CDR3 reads CASSVEGLPPETQYF. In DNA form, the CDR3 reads TGCGCCAGCAGCGTGGAGGGGCTACCCCCAGAGACCCAGTACTTC.

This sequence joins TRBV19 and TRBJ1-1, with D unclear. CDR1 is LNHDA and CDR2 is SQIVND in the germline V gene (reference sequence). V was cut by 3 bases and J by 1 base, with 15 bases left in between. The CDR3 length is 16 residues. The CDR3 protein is CASSIRQDYRNTEAFF. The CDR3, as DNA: TGTGCCAGTAGTATCCGACAAGATTACAGGAACACTGAAGCTTTCTTT.

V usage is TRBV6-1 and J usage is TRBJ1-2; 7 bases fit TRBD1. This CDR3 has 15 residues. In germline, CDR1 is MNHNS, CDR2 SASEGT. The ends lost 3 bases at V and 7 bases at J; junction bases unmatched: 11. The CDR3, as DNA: TGTGCCAGCAGTGATCCGAGACAGGGAGTCTTTGGCTACACCTTC. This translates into CASSDPRQGVFGYTF.

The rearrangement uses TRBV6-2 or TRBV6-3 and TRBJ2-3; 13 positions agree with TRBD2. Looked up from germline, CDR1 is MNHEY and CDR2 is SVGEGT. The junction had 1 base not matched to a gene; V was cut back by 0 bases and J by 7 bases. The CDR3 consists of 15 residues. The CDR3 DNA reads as TGTGCCAGCAGTTACTCGACTAGCGGGGGGCATACGCAGTATTTT. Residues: CASSYSTSGGHTQYF.

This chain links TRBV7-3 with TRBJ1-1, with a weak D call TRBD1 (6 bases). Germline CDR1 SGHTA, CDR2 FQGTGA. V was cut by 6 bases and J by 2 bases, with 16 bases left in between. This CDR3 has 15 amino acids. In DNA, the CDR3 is TGTGCCAGCAGACAAAAACAGGGTAGTAACACTGAAGCTTTCTTT. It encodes CASRQKQGSNTEAFF.

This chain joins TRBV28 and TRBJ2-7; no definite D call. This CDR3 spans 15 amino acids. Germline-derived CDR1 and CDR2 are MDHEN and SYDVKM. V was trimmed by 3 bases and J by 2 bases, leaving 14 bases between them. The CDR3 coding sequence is TGTGCCAGCAGTTTGACGTCAGGTCTAACCTACGAGCAGTACTTC. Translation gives CASSLTSGLTYEQYF.

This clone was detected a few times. CDR3 in amino acids: CASSFPRGQGQPQHF. Written as DNA, the CDR3 is TGTGCCAGCAGTTTCCCCAGGGGGCAAGGTCAGCCCCAGCATTTT. The chain links TRBV6-2 or TRBV6-3 to TRBJ1-5; 8 bases map to TRBD1. After removal of 4 bases from V and 6 bases from J, the junction contained 8 bases not matched to a gene. CDR1 MNHEY and CDR2 SVGEGT come from the germline V gene. The CDR3 is 15 residues long.

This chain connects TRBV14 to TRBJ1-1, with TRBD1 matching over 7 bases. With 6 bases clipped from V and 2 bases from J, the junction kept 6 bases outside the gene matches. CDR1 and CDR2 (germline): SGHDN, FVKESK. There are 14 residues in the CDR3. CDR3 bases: TGTGCCAGCAGTTGGGGACAGCTCAACACTGAAGCTTTCTTT. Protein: CASSWGQLNTEAFF.

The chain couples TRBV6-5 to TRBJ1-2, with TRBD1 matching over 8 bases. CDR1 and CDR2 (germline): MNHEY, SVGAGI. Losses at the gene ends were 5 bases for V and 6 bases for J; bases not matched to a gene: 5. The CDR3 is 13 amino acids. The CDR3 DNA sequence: TGTGCCAGCAGTCGACAGGGGAGGGATGGCTACACCTTC. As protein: CASSRQGRDGYTF.

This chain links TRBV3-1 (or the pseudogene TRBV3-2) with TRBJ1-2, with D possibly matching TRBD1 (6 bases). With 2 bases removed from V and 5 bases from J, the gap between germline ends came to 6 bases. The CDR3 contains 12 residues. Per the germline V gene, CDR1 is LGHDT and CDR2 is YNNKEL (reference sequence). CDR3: CASSQTGYGYTF. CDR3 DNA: TGTGCCAGCAGCCAAACAGGGTATGGCTACACCTTC.

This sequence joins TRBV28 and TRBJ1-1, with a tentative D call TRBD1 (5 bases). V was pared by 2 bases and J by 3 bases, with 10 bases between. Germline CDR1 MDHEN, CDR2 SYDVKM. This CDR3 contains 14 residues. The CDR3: CASSLPWGDTEAFF. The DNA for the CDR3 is TGTGCCAGCAGTTTACCGTGGGGGGACACTGAAGCTTTCTTT. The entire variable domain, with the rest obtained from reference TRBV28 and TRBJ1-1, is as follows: DVKVTQSSRYLVKRTGEKVFLECVQDMDHENMFWYRQDPGLGLRLIYFSYDVKMKEKGDIPEGYSVSREKKERFSLILESASTNQTSMYLCASSLPWGDTEAFFGQGTRLTVV.

This CDR3 reads CASSLGLNQPQHF. CDR3 in DNA: TGTGCCAGCAGTCTAGGCCTCAATCAGCCCCAGCATTTT. The chain couples TRBV25-1 to TRBJ1-5; no clear D. CDR1 MGHDK and CDR2 SYGVNS come from the germline V gene. This CDR3 has 13 amino acids. Trimming stripped 5 bases from V and 3 bases from J, with 8 bases between.

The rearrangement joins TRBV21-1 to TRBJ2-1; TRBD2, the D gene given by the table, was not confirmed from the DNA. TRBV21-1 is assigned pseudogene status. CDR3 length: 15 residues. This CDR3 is CASSILSGTYNEQFF. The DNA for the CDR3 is TGTGCCAGCAGCATCCTTAGCGGGACTTACAATGAGCAGTTCTTC.

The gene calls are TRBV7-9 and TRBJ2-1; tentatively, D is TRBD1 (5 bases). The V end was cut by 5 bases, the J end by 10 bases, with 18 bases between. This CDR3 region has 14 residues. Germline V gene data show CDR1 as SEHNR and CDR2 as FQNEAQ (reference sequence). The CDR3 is CASSQPAGATEQFF. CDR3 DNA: TGTGCCAGCAGCCAACCCGCTGGGGCAACAGAGCAGTTCTTC.

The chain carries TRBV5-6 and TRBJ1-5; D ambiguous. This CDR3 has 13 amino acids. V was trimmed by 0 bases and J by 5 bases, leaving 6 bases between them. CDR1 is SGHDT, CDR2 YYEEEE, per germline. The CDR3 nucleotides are TGTGCCAGCAGCTTGGGGCCCTATCAGCCCCAGCATTTT. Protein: CASSLGPYQPQHF.

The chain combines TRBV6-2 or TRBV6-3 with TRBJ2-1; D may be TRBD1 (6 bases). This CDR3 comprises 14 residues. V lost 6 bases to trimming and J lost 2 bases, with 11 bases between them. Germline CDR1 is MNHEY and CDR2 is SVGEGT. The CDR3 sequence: CASSQQGAYNEQFF. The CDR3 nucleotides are TGTGCCAGCAGCCAACAGGGTGCCTACAATGAGCAGTTCTTC.

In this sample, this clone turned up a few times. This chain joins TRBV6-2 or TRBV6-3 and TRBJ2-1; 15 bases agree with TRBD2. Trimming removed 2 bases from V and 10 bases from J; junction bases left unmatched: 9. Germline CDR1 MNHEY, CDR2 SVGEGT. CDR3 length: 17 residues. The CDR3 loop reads CASSYLRTSGGAGEQFF. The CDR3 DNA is TGTGCCAGCAGTTACCTTCGGACTAGCGGGGGGGCCGGGGAGCAGTTCTTC.